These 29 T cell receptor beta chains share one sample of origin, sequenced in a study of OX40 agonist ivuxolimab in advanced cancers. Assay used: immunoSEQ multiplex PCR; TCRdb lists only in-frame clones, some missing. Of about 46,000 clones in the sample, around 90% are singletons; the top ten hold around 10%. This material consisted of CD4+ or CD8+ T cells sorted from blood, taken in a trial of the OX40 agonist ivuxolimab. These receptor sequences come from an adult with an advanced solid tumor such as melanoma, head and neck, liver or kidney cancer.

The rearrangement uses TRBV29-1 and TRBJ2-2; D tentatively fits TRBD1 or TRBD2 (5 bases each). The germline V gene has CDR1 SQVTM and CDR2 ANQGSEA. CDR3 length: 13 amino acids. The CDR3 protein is CGERGEGTGELFF. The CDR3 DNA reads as TGCGGCGAGAGGGGAGAGGGCACCGGGGAGCTGTTTTTT.

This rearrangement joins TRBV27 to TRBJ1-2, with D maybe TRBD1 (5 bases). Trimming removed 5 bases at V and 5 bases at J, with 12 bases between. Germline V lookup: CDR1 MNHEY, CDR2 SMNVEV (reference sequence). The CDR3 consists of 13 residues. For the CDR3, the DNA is TGTGCCAGCAGTACCGACAGAGGATATGGCTACACCTTC. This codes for CASSTDRGYGYTF.

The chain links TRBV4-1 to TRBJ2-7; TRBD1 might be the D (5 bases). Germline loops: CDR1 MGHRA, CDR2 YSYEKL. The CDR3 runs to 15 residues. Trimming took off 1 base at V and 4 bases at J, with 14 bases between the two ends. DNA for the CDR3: TGCGCCAGCAGCCAAGTCCAGGGTAGTATATACGAGCAGTACTTC. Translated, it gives CASSQVQGSIYEQYF.

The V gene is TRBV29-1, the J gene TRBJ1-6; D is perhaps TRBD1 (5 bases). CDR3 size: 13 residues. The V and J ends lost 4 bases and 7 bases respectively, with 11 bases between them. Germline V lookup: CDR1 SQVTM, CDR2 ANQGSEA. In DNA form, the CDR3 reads TGCAGCGTTGGCCAGGGCGAAAATTCACCCCTCCACTTT. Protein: CSVGQGENSPLHF.

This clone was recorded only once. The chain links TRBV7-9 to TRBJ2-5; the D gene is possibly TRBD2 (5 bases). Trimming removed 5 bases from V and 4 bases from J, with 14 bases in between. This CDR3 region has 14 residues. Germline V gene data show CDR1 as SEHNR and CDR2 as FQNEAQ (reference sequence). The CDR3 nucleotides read TGTGCCAGCAGCAAACTAAGCGGTAGAGAGACCCAGTACTTC. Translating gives CASSKLSGRETQYF.

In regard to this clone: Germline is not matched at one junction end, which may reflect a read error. CDR3 sequence: CASSLGGVARMKTEAFF. The DNA of the CDR3 is TGTGCCAGCAGCTTAGGGGGGGTAGCCCGGATGAAGACTGAAGCTTTCTTT. The V gene is TRBV7-9, the J gene TRBJ1-1; D possibly corresponds to TRBD1 (5 bases). There are 17 residues in the CDR3. Looked up from germline, CDR1 is SEHNR and CDR2 is FQNEAQ (reference sequence).

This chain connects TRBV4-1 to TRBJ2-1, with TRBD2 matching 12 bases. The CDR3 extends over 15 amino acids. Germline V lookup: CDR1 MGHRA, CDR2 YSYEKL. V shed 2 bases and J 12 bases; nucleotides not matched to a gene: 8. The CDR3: CASSQPPSGGVVQFF. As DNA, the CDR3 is TGCGCCAGCAGCCAACCCCCTAGCGGGGGGGTTGTGCAGTTCTTC.

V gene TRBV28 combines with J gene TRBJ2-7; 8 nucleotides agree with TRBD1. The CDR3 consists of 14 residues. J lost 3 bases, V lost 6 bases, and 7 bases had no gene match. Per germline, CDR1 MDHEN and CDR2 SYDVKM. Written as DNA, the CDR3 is TGTGCCAGCAGCCTTGGACAGGGTAACTACGAGCAGTACTTC. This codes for CASSLGQGNYEQYF.

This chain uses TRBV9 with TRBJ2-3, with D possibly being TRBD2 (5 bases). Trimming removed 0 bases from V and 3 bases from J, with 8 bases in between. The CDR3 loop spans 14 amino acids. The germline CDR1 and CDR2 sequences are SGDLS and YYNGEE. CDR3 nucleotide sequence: TGTGCCAGCAGCGTAGTCGGGGAAACAGATACGCAGTATTTT. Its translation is CASSVVGETDTQYF.

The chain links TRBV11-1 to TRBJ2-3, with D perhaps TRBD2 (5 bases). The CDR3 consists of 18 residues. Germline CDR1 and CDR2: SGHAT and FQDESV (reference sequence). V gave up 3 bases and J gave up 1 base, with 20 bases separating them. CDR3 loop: CASSFYPREPVGTDTQYF. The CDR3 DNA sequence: TGTGCCAGCAGCTTCTACCCCCGGGAACCGGTAGGCACAGATACGCAGTATTTT.

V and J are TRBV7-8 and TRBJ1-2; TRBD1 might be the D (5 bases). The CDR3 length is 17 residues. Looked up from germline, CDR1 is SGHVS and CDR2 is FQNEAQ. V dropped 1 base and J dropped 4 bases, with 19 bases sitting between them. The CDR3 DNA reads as TGTGCCAGCAGCTTAGGAAGTACAGGCCGCTTCCTCTATGGCTACACCTTC. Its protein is CASSLGSTGRFLYGYTF.

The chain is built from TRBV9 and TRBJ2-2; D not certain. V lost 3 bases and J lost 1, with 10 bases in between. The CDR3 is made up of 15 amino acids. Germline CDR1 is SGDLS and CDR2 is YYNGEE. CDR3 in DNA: TGTGCCAGCAGCGGGGCGCGTAAGAACACCGGGGAGCTGTTTTTT. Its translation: CASSGARKNTGELFF. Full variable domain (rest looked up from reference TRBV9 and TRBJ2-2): DSGVTQTPKHLITATGQRVTLRCSPRSGDLSVYWYQQSLDQGLQFLIQYYNGEERAKGNILERFSAQQFPDLHSELNLSSLELGDSALYFCASSGARKNTGELFFGEGSRLTVL.

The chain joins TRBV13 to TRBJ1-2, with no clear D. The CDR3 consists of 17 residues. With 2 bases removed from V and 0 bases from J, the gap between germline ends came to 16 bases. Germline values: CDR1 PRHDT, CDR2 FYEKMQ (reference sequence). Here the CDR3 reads CASSLSIAGRPNYGYTF. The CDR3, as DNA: TGTGCCAGCAGCTTATCCATCGCGGGCCGTCCTAACTATGGCTACACCTTC.

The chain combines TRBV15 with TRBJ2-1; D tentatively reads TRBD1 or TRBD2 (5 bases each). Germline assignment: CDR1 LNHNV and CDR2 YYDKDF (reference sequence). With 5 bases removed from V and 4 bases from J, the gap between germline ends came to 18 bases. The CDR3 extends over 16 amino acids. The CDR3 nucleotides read TGTGCCACCAGCCCCCCCGAGGGGCCCCGGTACAATGAGCAGTTCTTC. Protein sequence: CATSPPEGPRYNEQFF.

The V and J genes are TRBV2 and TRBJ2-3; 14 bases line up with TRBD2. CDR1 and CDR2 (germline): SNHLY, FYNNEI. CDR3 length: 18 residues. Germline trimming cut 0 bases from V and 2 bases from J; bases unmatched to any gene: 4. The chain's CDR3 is CASSEAGTSGGLTDTQYF. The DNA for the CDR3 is TGTGCCAGCAGTGAAGCGGGGACTAGCGGGGGCCTCACAGATACGCAGTATTTT.

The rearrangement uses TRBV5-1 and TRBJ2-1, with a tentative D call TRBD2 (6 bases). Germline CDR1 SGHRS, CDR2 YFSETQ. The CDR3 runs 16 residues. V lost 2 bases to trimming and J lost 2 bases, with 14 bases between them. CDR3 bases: TGCGCCAGCAGCTTCTCTAGCGAACCCCCCTACAATGAGCAGTTCTTC. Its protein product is CASSFSSEPPYNEQFF.

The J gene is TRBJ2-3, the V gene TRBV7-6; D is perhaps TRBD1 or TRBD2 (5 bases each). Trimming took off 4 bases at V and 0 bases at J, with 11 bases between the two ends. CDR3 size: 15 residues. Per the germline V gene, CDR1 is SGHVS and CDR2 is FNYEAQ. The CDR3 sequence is CASSYGRDSTDTQYF. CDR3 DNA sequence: TGTGCCAGCAGCTACGGACGGGACAGCACAGATACGCAGTATTTT.

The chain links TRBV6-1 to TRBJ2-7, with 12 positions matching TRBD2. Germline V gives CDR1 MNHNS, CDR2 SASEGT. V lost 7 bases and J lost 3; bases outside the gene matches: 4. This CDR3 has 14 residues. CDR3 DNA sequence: TGTGCCAGCATTTGGACTAGCGGGGTCTACGAGCAGTACTTC. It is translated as CASIWTSGVYEQYF.

In nucleotides, the CDR3 is TGTGCCAGCAGTTTAGGTGTTCAGTGGACGAGAACTGAAGCTTTCTTT. Amino acid sequence: CASSLGVQWTRTEAFF. This chain joins TRBV28 and TRBJ1-1; no clear D gene. CDR3 length: 16 residues. CDR1 MDHEN and CDR2 SYDVKM come from the germline V gene. The ends were cut back, 2 bases at V and 5 bases at J, with 18 bases in the middle.

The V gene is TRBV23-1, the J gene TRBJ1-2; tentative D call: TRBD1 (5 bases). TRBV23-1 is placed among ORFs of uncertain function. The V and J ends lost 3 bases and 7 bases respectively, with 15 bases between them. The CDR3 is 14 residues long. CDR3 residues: CASSQPGGGGGYTF. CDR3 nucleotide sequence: TGCGCCAGCAGTCAGCCCGGGGGGGGAGGTGGCTACACCTTC.

For the CDR3, the DNA is TGTGCCTGGAGTCCCGGTTCAGAATCCTACGAGCAGTACTTC. Its translation is CAWSPGSESYEQYF. The chain carries TRBV30 and TRBJ2-7, with unresolved D. Germline values: CDR1 GTSNPN, CDR2 SVGIG (reference sequence). This CDR3 region has 14 residues. Trimming left V 2 bases short and J 1 base short, with 12 bases between.

CDR3 DNA: TGTGCCAGCAGCCAAGATTGGAGACTTTCCCCCTATGGGGACACCTTC. Its translation: CASSQDWRLSPYGDTF. The chain combines TRBV14 with TRBJ1-2, with D unclear. The CDR3 is made up of 16 amino acids. Germline-derived CDR1 and CDR2 are SGHDN and FVKESK. Trimming cost V 0 bases and J 12 bases, with 23 bases left between them. The entire variable domain, with the rest obtained from reference TRBV14 and TRBJ1-2, is as follows: EAGVTQFPSHSVIEKGQTVTLRCDPISGHDNLYWYRRVMGKEIKFLLHFVKESKQDESGMPNNRFLAERTGGTYSTLKVQPAELEDSGVYFCASSQDWRLSPYGDTFGSGTRLTVV.

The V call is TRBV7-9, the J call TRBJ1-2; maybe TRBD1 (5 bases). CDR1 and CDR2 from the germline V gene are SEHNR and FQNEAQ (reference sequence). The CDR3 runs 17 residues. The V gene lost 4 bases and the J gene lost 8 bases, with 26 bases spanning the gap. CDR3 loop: CASSSMTDTPPRRGYTF. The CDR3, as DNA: TGTGCCAGCAGCTCGATGACAGATACCCCACCGAGAAGGGGCTACACCTTC.

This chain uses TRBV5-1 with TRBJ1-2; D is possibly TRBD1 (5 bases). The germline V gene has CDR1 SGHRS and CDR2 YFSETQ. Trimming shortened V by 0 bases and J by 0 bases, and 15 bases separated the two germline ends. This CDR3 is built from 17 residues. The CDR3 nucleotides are TGCGCCAGCAGCTTGGCCTTATCGGGGGATTCTAACTATGGCTACACCTTC. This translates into CASSLALSGDSNYGYTF.

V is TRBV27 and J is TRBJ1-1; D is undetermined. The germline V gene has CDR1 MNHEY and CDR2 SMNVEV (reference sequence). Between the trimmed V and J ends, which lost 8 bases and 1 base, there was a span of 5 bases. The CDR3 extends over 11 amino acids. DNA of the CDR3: TGTGCCAGCCGACAGAACACTGAAGCTTTCTTT. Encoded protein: CASRQNTEAFF.

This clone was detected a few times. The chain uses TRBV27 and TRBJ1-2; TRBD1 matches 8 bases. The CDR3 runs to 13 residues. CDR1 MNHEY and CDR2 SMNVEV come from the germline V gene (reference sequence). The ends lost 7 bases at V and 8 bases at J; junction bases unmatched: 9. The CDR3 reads CASTNGQGRGYTF. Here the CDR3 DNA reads TGTGCCAGCACCAACGGACAGGGACGAGGCTACACCTTC.

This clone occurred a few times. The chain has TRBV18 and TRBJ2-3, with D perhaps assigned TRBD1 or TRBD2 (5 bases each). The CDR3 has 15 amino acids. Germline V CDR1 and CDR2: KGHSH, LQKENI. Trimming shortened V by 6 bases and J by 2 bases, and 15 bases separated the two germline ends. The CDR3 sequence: CASSPRDGYTDTQYF. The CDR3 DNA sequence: TGTGCCAGCTCGCCAAGGGACGGTTACACAGATACGCAGTATTTT.

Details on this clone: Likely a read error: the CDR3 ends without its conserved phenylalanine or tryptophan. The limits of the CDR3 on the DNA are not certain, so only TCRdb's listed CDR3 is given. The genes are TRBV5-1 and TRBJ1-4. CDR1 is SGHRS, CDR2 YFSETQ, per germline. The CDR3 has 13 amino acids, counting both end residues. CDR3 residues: CASSLDFGEITEM.

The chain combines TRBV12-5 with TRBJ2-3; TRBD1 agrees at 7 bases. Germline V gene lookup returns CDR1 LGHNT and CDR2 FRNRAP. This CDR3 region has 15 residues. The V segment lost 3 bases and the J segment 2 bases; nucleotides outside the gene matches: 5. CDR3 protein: CASGFGTVNTDTQYF. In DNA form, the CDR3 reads TGTGCTAGTGGTTTTGGGACAGTAAACACAGATACGCAGTATTTT.